This T cell receptor (beta chain) was observed in a study of shared clonotypes between healthy human individuals. Study conclusions and caveats: Clonotype sharing among donors likely depends on sequencing depth.

Assay used: immunoSEQ multiplex PCR; TCRdb lists only in-frame clones, some missing. The sample lists about 480,000 clones; over 75% were seen once. About this clone: The antigen is not known.

Trimming removed 4 bases from V and 4 bases from J; junction bases left unmatched: 13. The CDR3 sequence is 15 residues long. Germline lookup yields CDR1 SQVTM and CDR2 ANQGSEA. Material: PBMCs. The rearrangement joins TRBV29-1 to TRBJ2-7, with 7 bases aligning to TRBD2. This clonotype was sampled from a woman between 40 and 50 years old in good health. Some clones in this sample may be carry-over from other donors' samples. CDR3 sequence reads: CSVGGLRRERYEQYF. The DNA of the CDR3 is TGCAGCGTTGGGGGCCTTAGGCGGGAGAGATACGAGCAGTACTTC.